In its sample, the clone carrying this T cell receptor beta chain was seen a few times. This entry belongs to a study of T-cell reconstitution after alpha-beta-depleted transplantation in children. A TCRbeta library incorporating unique molecular identifiers was prepared. Via MiXCR, TCRdb re-called the PCR reads, giving one row per CDR3 protein. The table includes about 200,000 distinct CDR3 sequences, roughly 6.6% detected once. Germline assignment: CDR1 MNHEY and CDR2 SVGAGI. The V gene end was trimmed by 4 bases and the J gene end by 4 bases; junction bases not matched to a gene: 3. The CDR3 extends over 14 amino acids.

The source is a boy aged 2 to 10 with acute lymphoblastic leukemia, due to receive a stem cell transplant. Sequenced material: PBMCs, taken before TCRalphabeta/CD19-depleted stem cell transplant. The rearrangement joins TRBV6-5 to TRBJ2-1, with 8 bases aligning to TRBD2. The CDR3 DNA reads TGTGCCAGCAGTTGGCCGGGGGGGTACAATGAGCAGTTCTTC. Translating gives CASSWPGGYNEQFF.